This TCR beta chain derives from a study of blood T cell repertoires in COVID-19. Clones were sequenced by immunoSEQ multiplex PCR, and TCRdb holds only the in-frame ones, with some missing. There are 350,000 or so clones in the sample; 80% to 95% occur only once, and around a sixth lies in the top ten. Trimming removed 6 bases from V and 0 bases from J, with 8 bases in between. Germline V gene sequence: CDR1 SGHNT, CDR2 YENEEA. The CDR3 totals 14 residues. The sequence was collected from a woman under 40 who had recovered from COVID-19. The chain recombines TRBV11-3 with TRBJ1-4; tentatively, D is TRBD1 (5 bases). The sequenced material came from PBMCs or T cells enriched from blood (not recorded which). The CDR3 reads CASRRGATNEKLFF. CDR3 in DNA: TGTGCCAGCAGGCGGGGGGCAACTAATGAAAAACTGTTTTTT.